The 21 T cell receptor beta chains given below trace back to one sample, sequenced in a study of graft-versus-host responses after intestinal transplantation. Method: immunoSEQ multiplex PCR; TCRdb's copy keeps in-frame clones and lacks some. Altogether some 27,000 clones are present, about 93% being singletons, with the ten largest covering less than 1%. The source was PBMCs, collected more than 29 days after intestinal transplant. The receptors come from a human patient who received an intestinal transplant, so some T cells may come from the graft donor.

The V and J genes are TRBV6-1 and TRBJ1-2; D is unresolved. This CDR3 has 15 residues. Germline values: CDR1 MNHNS, CDR2 SASEGT. Deletions cut 3 bases from V and 2 bases from J, with 13 bases between. CDR3 nucleotide sequence: TGTGCCAGCAGTGACTTTCTTGGCGGAAACTATGGCTACACCTTC. This translates into CASSDFLGGNYGYTF.

The chain combines TRBV7-9 with TRBJ2-3, with 9 positions matching TRBD2. Trimming cost V 1 base and J 1 base; bases outside gene matches: 6. CDR3 length: 17 residues. Germline lookup yields CDR1 SEHNR and CDR2 FQNEAQ (reference sequence). The CDR3 loop is CASSLVGEREGTDTQYF. As DNA, the CDR3 is TGTGCCAGCAGCTTAGTAGGGGAGCGGGAGGGCACAGATACGCAGTATTTT.

This clone was observed a single time. The J gene is TRBJ2-3, the V gene TRBV5-6, with a weak D call TRBD2 (6 bases). Germline V lookup: CDR1 SGHDT, CDR2 YYEEEE. The V and J ends lost 4 bases and 5 bases respectively, with 14 bases between them. CDR3 size: 14 residues. CDR3 DNA sequence: TGTGCCAGCAGCCAGGGACTGCCGGGAGATACGCAGTATTTT. Translation gives CASSQGLPGDTQYF.

V usage is TRBV11-2 and J usage is TRBJ2-1, with D perhaps assigned TRBD1 or TRBD2 (5 bases each). V was clipped by 4 bases and J by 1 base, with 5 bases between them. Looked up from germline, CDR1 is SGHAT and CDR2 is FQNNGV. The CDR3 is made up of 13 amino acids. The CDR3 spells CASSWGSYNEQFF. For the CDR3, the DNA is TGTGCCAGCAGCTGGGGGTCCTACAATGAGCAGTTCTTC.

The genes are TRBV5-1 and TRBJ2-7; 11 bases agree with TRBD1. The CDR3 contains 16 residues. Germline V gives CDR1 SGHRS, CDR2 YFSETQ. With V trimmed by 1 base and J by 0 bases, 3 bases remained unmatched. Here the CDR3 DNA reads TGCGCCAGCAGCTTGAGGACAGGGGGCCCCTCCTACGAGCAGTACTTC. Protein: CASSLRTGGPSYEQYF. The full variable domain, with the rest looked up from reference TRBV5-1 and TRBJ2-7, is KAGVTQTPRYLIKTRGQQVTLSCSPISGHRSVSWYQQTPGQGLQFLFEYFSETQRNKGNFPGRFSGRQFSNSRSEMNVSTLELGDSALYLCASSLRTGGPSYEQYFGPGTRLTVT.

The chain is built from TRBV15 and TRBJ2-7, with D unresolved. V was shortened by 5 bases and J by 4 bases, with 15 bases between the two germline ends. Germline V CDR1 and CDR2: LNHNV, YYDKDF (reference sequence). The CDR3 covers 14 residues. The CDR3 nucleotides are TGTGCCACCAGCCGACCCCAGTCCCCGTACGAGCAGTACTTC. Amino acid sequence: CATSRPQSPYEQYF. The variable domain in full, completed from reference TRBV15 and TRBJ2-7, reads DAMVIQNPRYQVTQFGKPVTLSCSQTLNHNVMYWYQQKSSQAPKLLFHYYDKDFNNEADTPDNFQSRRPNTSFCFLDIRSPGLGDTAMYLCATSRPQSPYEQYFGPGTRLTVT.

The CDR3 spells CASSWRPPEAFF. The CDR3 DNA follows: TGTGCCAGTAGTTGGCGGCCTCCTGAAGCTTTCTTT. The chain links TRBV19 to TRBJ1-1; D gene uncertain. Germline V gene data show CDR1 as LNHDA and CDR2 as SQIVND (reference sequence). CDR3 length equals 12 residues. Trimming left V 5 bases short and J 6 bases short, with 10 bases between.

The gene calls are TRBV5-1 and TRBJ2-2; 7 bases match TRBD1. Germline trimming cut 2 bases from V and 4 bases from J; bases unmatched to any gene: 2. This CDR3 is 14 amino acids long. In germline, CDR1 is SGHRS, CDR2 YFSETQ. The CDR3 is CASSFDRVTGELFF. CDR3 nucleotides: TGCGCCAGCAGCTTCGACAGGGTCACCGGGGAGCTGTTTTTT.

The V call is TRBV7-9, the J call TRBJ1-5; TRBD1 is a possible D gene (5 bases). Germline assignment: CDR1 SEHNR and CDR2 FQNEAQ (reference sequence). This CDR3 comprises 15 residues. V lost 0 bases to trimming and J lost 8 bases, with 14 bases between them. The CDR3 nucleotides read TGTGCCAGCAGCTTAGCCCCGGGAACGGGGGAGCCCCAGCATTTT. Encoded protein: CASSLAPGTGEPQHF.

This rearrangement joins TRBV28 to TRBJ1-1; possible D gene TRBD1, 5 bases. V was trimmed by 2 bases and J by 0 bases, leaving 19 bases between them. The CDR3 extends over 18 amino acids. The V gene's germline CDR1 is MDHEN and CDR2 SYDVKM. CDR3 in DNA: TGTGCCAGCAGTTTAGTGGGGAGATATGGGGGTGTGAACACTGAAGCTTTCTTT. Its protein is CASSLVGRYGGVNTEAFF.

This clone was recorded once. V and J are TRBV11-2 and TRBJ2-7; D is ambiguous. The germline CDR1 and CDR2 sequences are SGHAT and FQNNGV. Trimming removed 2 bases at V and 4 bases at J, with 6 bases between. This CDR3 has 12 residues. CDR3 loop: CASSLSGYEQYF. CDR3 bases: TGTGCCAGCAGCTTAAGTGGGTACGAGCAGTACTTC.

The gene calls are TRBV4-1 and TRBJ1-1; the D is unclear. The length of the CDR3 is 15 residues. The germline V gene encodes CDR1 MGHRA and CDR2 YSYEKL. Trimming left V 3 bases short and J 2 bases short, with 13 bases between. CDR3 sequence (DNA): TGCGCCAGCAGCCAGTCACGGGATCTAAACACTGAAGCTTTCTTT. Translation gives CASSQSRDLNTEAFF.

The rearrangement uses TRBV9 and TRBJ1-1; D gene uncertain. With 4 bases removed from V and 0 bases from J, the gap between germline ends came to 10 bases. Germline V gives CDR1 SGDLS, CDR2 YYNGEE. The CDR3 runs to 14 residues. This chain's CDR3 is CASSYGNMNTEAFF. In DNA, the CDR3 is TGTGCCAGCAGCTACGGAAACATGAACACTGAAGCTTTCTTT.

This clone was recorded only once. The chain is built from TRBV18 and TRBJ1-5; no reliable D call. V lost 2 bases and J 3 bases, leaving 17 bases between the germline ends. This CDR3 has 17 amino acids. CDR1 is KGHSH and CDR2 is LQKENI in the germline V gene. The CDR3 sequence: CASSPGPARTLNQPQHF. The CDR3 coding sequence is TGTGCCAGCTCACCAGGGCCAGCCAGAACTCTCAATCAGCCCCAGCATTTT.

This clone was seen a single time. The DNA for the CDR3 is TGCGCCAGCAGCTGGGACCCACAGGGGATCTATGGCTACACCTTC. Encoded protein: CASSWDPQGIYGYTF. The chain employs TRBV5-1 and TRBJ1-2; the match to TRBD1 covers 7 bases. The CDR3 has 15 residues. CDR1 and CDR2 (germline): SGHRS, YFSETQ. V dropped 3 bases and J dropped 4; count of bases not matched to a gene: 9.

This clone came up once. The chain joins TRBV25-1 to TRBJ2-1, with TRBD2 identical over 11 bases. V gave up 0 bases and J gave up 7 bases; unmatched junction bases: 2. CDR1 and CDR2 from the germline V gene are MGHDK and SYGVNS. The CDR3 extends over 15 amino acids. CDR3 in amino acids: CASSEYGTSGNEQFF. CDR3 in DNA: TGTGCCAGCAGTGAATATGGGACTAGCGGTAATGAGCAGTTCTTC.

This clone was seen a handful of times. The rearrangement links TRBV27 to TRBJ2-4; the D gene is possibly TRBD1 (6 bases). CDR1 and CDR2 from the germline V gene are MNHEY and SMNVEV (reference sequence). V lost 0 bases and J 8 bases, leaving 11 bases between the germline ends. This CDR3 contains 14 residues. The CDR3 nucleotides read TGTGCCAGCAGTTTATCCGGACAGAGGGACATTCAGTACTTC. Translated, it gives CASSLSGQRDIQYF.

The V and J genes are TRBV5-1 and TRBJ2-2, with D perhaps TRBD1 (5 bases). Looked up from germline, CDR1 is SGHRS and CDR2 is YFSETQ. V lost 4 bases and J 7 bases, leaving 11 bases between the germline ends. The CDR3 is made up of 13 amino acids. In DNA, the CDR3 is TGCGCCAGCAGCCAGGGCCCGATCGGGGAGCTGTTTTTT. It specifies CASSQGPIGELFF. The variable domain in full, with the rest retrieved from reference TRBV5-1 and TRBJ2-2, is KAGVTQTPRYLIKTRGQQVTLSCSPISGHRSVSWYQQTPGQGLQFLFEYFSETQRNKGNFPGRFSGRQFSNSRSEMNVSTLELGDSALYLCASSQGPIGELFFGEGSRLTVL.

This clone was seen just once. The rearrangement uses TRBV7-9 and TRBJ2-3, with 15 bases matching TRBD2. With V trimmed by 3 bases and J by 4 bases, 11 bases remained unmatched. CDR3 length: 19 residues. Germline CDR1 and CDR2: SEHNR and FQNEAQ (reference sequence). The CDR3 region has the DNA TGTGCCAGCAGCTTGGGACTAGCGGGAGGCCCAAGGGTGGCAGATACGCAGTATTTT. Protein product: CASSLGLAGGPRVADTQYF.

The V gene is TRBV27, the J gene TRBJ2-1; D is undetermined. Germline-derived CDR1 and CDR2 are MNHEY and SMNVEV (reference sequence). The CDR3 runs to 13 residues. Trimming removed 0 bases at V and 5 bases at J, with 5 bases between. The CDR3 coding sequence is TGTGCCAGCAGTTTATCCCGGAACAATGAGCAGTTCTTC. Its translation is CASSLSRNNEQFF.

V and J are TRBV11-2 and TRBJ1-2; D is ambiguous. The germline V gene has CDR1 SGHAT and CDR2 FQNNGV. V was trimmed by 3 bases and J by 1 base, leaving 24 bases between them. The CDR3 length is 19 residues. The CDR3 reads CASSFGPGDSWAFNYGYTF. The DNA for the CDR3 is TGTGCCAGCAGCTTCGGCCCTGGAGACTCCTGGGCCTTTAACTATGGCTACACCTTC.